The 21 T cell receptor beta chains presented below share a single source sample, sequenced in a study of blood T cell repertoires in COVID-19. The data were produced by immunoSEQ multiplex PCR, yet TCRdb's version contains in-frame clones alone and is incomplete. This table holds 130,000 to 150,000 clones, roughly 90% found once. Sequenced: peripheral blood. These receptors were taken from a human donor in a cohort sampled during active COVID-19.

The chain couples TRBV14 to TRBJ1-6; maybe TRBD1 (6 bases). The CDR3 covers 16 residues. V was cut by 3 bases and J by 2 bases, with 11 bases left in between. CDR1 and CDR2 (germline): SGHDN, FVKESK. CDR3 sequence: CASSHQGTAYNSPLHF. CDR3 nucleotides: TGTGCCAGCAGCCATCAGGGGACCGCCTATAATTCACCCCTCCACTTT.

This chain uses TRBV19 with TRBJ1-2, with TRBD1 matching over 10 bases. The CDR3 is 13 amino acids. Germline trimming cut 6 bases from V and 6 bases from J; bases unmatched to any gene: 4. Looked up from germline, CDR1 is LNHDA and CDR2 is SQIVND (reference sequence). The CDR3 DNA sequence: TGTGCCAGTAGGGAGACAGGGGGCGATGGCTACACCTTC. Translation: CASRETGGDGYTF.

As for this clone: The junction does not match germline at one end; this may be a read error. The rearrangement joins TRBV7-7 to TRBJ2-5; 7 positions agree with TRBD1. The V gene's germline CDR1 is SSHAT and CDR2 FNYEAQ (reference sequence). The CDR3 contains 13 residues. The CDR3 coding sequence is TGTGCTAGCAGCAGGACAGGCCAAGAGACCCAGTACTTC. Its translation: CASSRTGQETQYF.

V and J are TRBV4-2 and TRBJ2-7, with 9 bases lining up with TRBD1. The CDR3 extends over 19 amino acids. Germline V gene data show CDR1 as LGHNA and CDR2 as YNFKEQ. The trim removed 0 bases at V and 3 bases at J, leaving 15 bases unmatched. DNA of the CDR3: TGTGCCAGCAGCCAAGATACTCCCCCGGGGACAGGGAGGGACTACGAGCAGTACTTC. It is translated as CASSQDTPPGTGRDYEQYF.

The chain joins TRBV5-1 to TRBJ2-1, with 11 bases matching TRBD2. CDR3 length: 17 residues. Per germline, CDR1 SGHRS and CDR2 YFSETQ. V trimming: 0 bases; J trimming: 6 bases; junction bases outside the gene matches: 8. The CDR3 here is CASSLGLAGTGGNEQFF. CDR3 DNA sequence: TGCGCCAGCAGCTTGGGACTAGCGGGAACAGGAGGCAATGAGCAGTTCTTC.

The chain couples TRBV19 to TRBJ1-5; TRBD1 matches 7 bases. The CDR3 is 18 residues long. V lost 6 bases, J lost 9 bases, and 23 bases stayed unmatched. CDR1 is LNHDA, CDR2 SQIVND, per germline (reference sequence). CDR3 DNA sequence: TGTGCCAGTAGCCCCGACCTGAGCAGGGGGATTCGGGTTTGGCCCCAGCATTTT. Its protein product is CASSPDLSRGIRVWPQHF. The full variable domain, rest sourced from reference TRBV19 and TRBJ1-5, is DGGITQSPKYLFRKEGQNVTLSCEQNLNHDAMYWYRQDPGQGLRLIYYSQIVNDFQKGDIAEGYSVSREKKESFPLTVTSAQKNPTAFYLCASSPDLSRGIRVWPQHFGDGTRLSIL.

The chain has TRBV7-9 and TRBJ2-1; TRBD2 matches at 12 bases. The V and J ends lost 5 bases and 6 bases, in that order; junction bases with no gene match: 5. The germline gives CDR1 SEHNR, CDR2 FQNEAQ (reference sequence). CDR3 length: 15 amino acids. CDR3 in amino acids: CASSVLAGGSNEQFF. In nucleotides, the CDR3 is TGTGCCAGCAGCGTACTAGCGGGAGGATCCAATGAGCAGTTCTTC.

V gene TRBV6-4 combines with J gene TRBJ2-3, with 11 bases fitting TRBD2. The CDR3 has 15 residues. J gave up 4 bases and V 6 bases, and 6 bases lay outside the gene matches. Germline V gives CDR1 MRHNA, CDR2 SNTAGT. The CDR3 DNA follows: TGTGCCAGCAGCCCACTAGCGGGGGTTGCAGATACGCAGTATTTT. It specifies CASSPLAGVADTQYF.

This clone was detected once. The V and J genes are TRBV4-3 and TRBJ2-7; TRBD2 is a possible D gene (6 bases). CDR1 is LGHNA, CDR2 YSLEER, per germline. This CDR3 region has 12 residues. V was shortened by 0 bases and J by 6 bases, with 6 bases between the two germline ends. CDR3 DNA: TGCGCCAGCAGCCAAGACGGGGGCGAGCAGTACTTC. This codes for CASSQDGGEQYF.

The chain recombines TRBV30 with TRBJ1-5; possibly TRBD1 for D (5 bases). V was trimmed by 0 bases and J by 4 bases, leaving 7 bases between them. Germline-derived CDR1 and CDR2 are GTSNPN and SVGIG (reference sequence). This CDR3 region has 13 residues. CDR3 bases: TGTGCCTGGAGTGTAAAGGGGAATCAGCCCCAGCATTTT. It codes for CAWSVKGNQPQHF.

The CDR3 nucleotides read TGTGCCAGCAGTTCGACAGGGTTCTCCTACGAGCAGTACTTC. The encoded protein is CASSSTGFSYEQYF. This chain links TRBV28 with TRBJ2-7; TRBD1 aligns across 7 bases. CDR1 and CDR2 from the germline V gene are MDHEN and SYDVKM. CDR3 length equals 14 residues. Trimming removed 4 bases from V and 0 bases from J; junction bases left unmatched: 3.

CDR3 bases: TGCAGCGCCACGGACAGGACCACCTACGAGCAGTACTTC. As protein: CSATDRTTYEQYF. The chain combines TRBV29-1 with TRBJ2-7; TRBD1 agrees at 7 bases. Germline trimming cut 7 bases from V and 2 bases from J; bases unmatched to any gene: 8. Germline CDR1 is SQVTM and CDR2 is ANQGSEA. This CDR3 has 13 amino acids.

This clone was recorded once. This chain joins TRBV10-3 and TRBJ2-7; TRBD2 matches at 11 bases. The germline V gene has CDR1 ENHRY and CDR2 SYGVKD. CDR3 length: 18 residues. V lost 0 bases, J lost 1 base, and 8 bases stayed unmatched. The CDR3 coding sequence is TGTGCCATCAGTGAGTCGATATGGACTAGCGGGCGGTCCTACGAGCAGTACTTC. Its translation: CAISESIWTSGRSYEQYF.

The chain carries TRBV19 and TRBJ2-3; no firm D call. The CDR3 spans 15 residues. V was cut by 1 base and J by 3 bases, with 11 bases left in between. Germline CDR1 is LNHDA and CDR2 is SQIVND (reference sequence). The CDR3 spells CASSIAAYGTDTQYF. The CDR3 DNA reads as TGTGCCAGTAGTATAGCCGCCTACGGGACAGATACGCAGTATTTT.

Remarks on this clone: The junction departs from germline at one end; a sequencing error may be responsible. The V call is TRBV25-1, the J call TRBJ1-4; 8 bases agree with TRBD1. CDR1 is MGHDK, CDR2 SYGVNS, per germline. This CDR3 contains 12 residues. The DNA of the CDR3 is TGTGCCAGCAGAGAATACACAGGGGGGATGTTTTTT. This gives the protein CASREYTGGMFF.

This chain links TRBV30 with TRBJ1-3, with a tentative D call TRBD1 (6 bases). The CDR3 runs 14 residues. CDR1 is GTSNPN and CDR2 is SVGIG in the germline V gene (reference sequence). V was trimmed by 0 bases and J by 8 bases, leaving 14 bases between them. CDR3 sequence reads: CAWSVTGTVYTIYF. In DNA form, the CDR3 reads TGTGCCTGGAGTGTTACAGGGACGGTATACACCATATATTTT.

The rearrangement joins TRBV5-1 to TRBJ1-1, with 7 bases that match TRBD1. The CDR3 runs to 15 residues. V lost 2 bases to trimming and J lost 0 bases; unmatched junction nucleotides: 4. CDR1 and CDR2 (germline): SGHRS, YFSETQ. The CDR3 coding sequence is TGCGCCAGCAGCTTCGGGGACAGACTGAACACTGAAGCTTTCTTT. Its protein is CASSFGDRLNTEAFF.

The gene calls are TRBV6-2 or TRBV6-3 and TRBJ1-1; 7 bases align to TRBD1. V trimming: 4 bases; J trimming: 3 bases; junction bases outside the gene matches: 5. The germline gives CDR1 MNHEY, CDR2 SVGEGT. The length of the CDR3 is 14 residues. The CDR3 reads CASSSRGTDTEAFF. The CDR3 coding sequence is TGTGCCAGCAGTTCCAGGGGGACCGACACTGAAGCTTTCTTT.

The gene calls are TRBV6-5 and TRBJ1-2, with unresolved D. Trimming shortened V by 8 bases and J by 3 bases, and 13 bases separated the two germline ends. Germline lookup yields CDR1 MNHEY and CDR2 SVGAGI. The CDR3 runs to 13 residues. The CDR3 sequence is CASAVEGYYGYTF. As DNA, the CDR3 is TGTGCCAGCGCGGTGGAGGGCTACTATGGCTACACCTTC.

The chain recombines TRBV30 with TRBJ2-7; 7 bases line up with TRBD2. V dropped 0 bases and J dropped 7; count of bases not matched to a gene: 9. Germline V CDR1 and CDR2: GTSNPN, SVGIG (reference sequence). This CDR3 region has 14 residues. The CDR3 nucleotides read TGTGCCTGGAGTGTAGTATCAGGAGCGGGAGAGCAGTACTTC. It codes for CAWSVVSGAGEQYF.

The CDR3 coding sequence is TGTGCCAGCAACACAGGGGGGAACACTGAAGCTTTCTTT. It yields the protein CASNTGGNTEAFF. The chain uses TRBV5-4 and TRBJ1-1; 8 nucleotides match TRBD1. V lost 6 bases to trimming and J lost 1 base; unmatched junction nucleotides: 2. Germline CDR1 SGHNT, CDR2 YYREEE (reference sequence). This CDR3 region has 13 residues.